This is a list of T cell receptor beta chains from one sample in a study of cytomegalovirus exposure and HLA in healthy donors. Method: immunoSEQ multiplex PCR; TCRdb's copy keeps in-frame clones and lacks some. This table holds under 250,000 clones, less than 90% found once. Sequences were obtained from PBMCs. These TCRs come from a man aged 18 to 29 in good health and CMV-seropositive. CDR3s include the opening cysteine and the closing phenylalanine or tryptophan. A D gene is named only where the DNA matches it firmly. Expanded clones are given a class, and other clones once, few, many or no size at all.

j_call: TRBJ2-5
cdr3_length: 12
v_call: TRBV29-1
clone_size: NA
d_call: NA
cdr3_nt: TGCAGCGTTCGGACGGGACAAGAGACCCAGTACTTC
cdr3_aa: CSVRTGQETQYF

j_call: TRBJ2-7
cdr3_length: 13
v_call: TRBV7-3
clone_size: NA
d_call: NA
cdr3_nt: TGTGCCAGCAGCTTATCGGGTCTCGACGAGCAGTACTTC
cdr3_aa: CASSLSGLDEQYF

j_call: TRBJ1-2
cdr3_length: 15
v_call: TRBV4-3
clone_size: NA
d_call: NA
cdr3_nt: TGCGCCAGCAGCCAAGACCGTGTTGGTACCTATGGCTACACCTTC
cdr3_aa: CASSQDRVGTYGYTF

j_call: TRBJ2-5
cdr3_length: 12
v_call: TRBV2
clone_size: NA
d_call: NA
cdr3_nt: TGTGCCAGCATGAGAATACAAGAGACCCAGTACTTC
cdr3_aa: CASMRIQETQYF

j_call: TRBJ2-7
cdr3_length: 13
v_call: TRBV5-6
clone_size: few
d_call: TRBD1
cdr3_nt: TGTGCCAGCAGCTCGGGACAGTACCTCGAGCAGTACTTC
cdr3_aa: CASSSGQYLEQYF

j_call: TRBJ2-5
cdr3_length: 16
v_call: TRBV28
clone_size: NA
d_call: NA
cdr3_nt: TGTGCCAGCAGTTCACCCGAGCGGACACCTCAAGAGACCCAGTACTTC
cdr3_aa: CASSSPERTPQETQYF

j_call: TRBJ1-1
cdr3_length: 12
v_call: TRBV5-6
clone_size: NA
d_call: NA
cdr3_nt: TGTGCCAGCAGCTTGGGTGACACTGAAGCTTTCTTT
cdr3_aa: CASSLGDTEAFF

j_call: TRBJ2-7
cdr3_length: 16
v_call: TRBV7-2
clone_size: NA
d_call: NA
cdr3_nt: TGTGCCAGCAGCCTAGCTCCCTCGGTTGGGGGCAACGAGCAGTACTTC
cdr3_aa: CASSLAPSVGGNEQYF

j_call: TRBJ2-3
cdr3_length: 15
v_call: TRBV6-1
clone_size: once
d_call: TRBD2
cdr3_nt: TGTGCCAGCAGTCCAGCGGGAGGGCGGGCAGATACGCAGTATTTT
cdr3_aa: CASSPAGGRADTQYF

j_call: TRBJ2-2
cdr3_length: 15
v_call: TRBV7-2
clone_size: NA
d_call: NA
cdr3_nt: TGTGCCAGCAGCTTACGGACCTCGAACACCGGGGAGCTGTTTTTT
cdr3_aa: CASSLRTSNTGELFF